These 15 T cell receptor beta chains originate from one sample sequenced in a study of blood T cell repertoires in COVID-19. The protocol was immunoSEQ multiplex PCR, while the TCRdb copy is restricted to in-frame clones and leaves out a portion. The table records about 300,000 clones, roughly 80% of them present only once. The sequenced sample consisted of peripheral blood. Receptors originate from a human donor with COVID-19, enrolled during active disease. The donor label of this sample is uncertain.

This clone has only a few counts. The rearrangement uses TRBV3-1 (or the pseudogene TRBV3-2) and TRBJ1-1, with a tentative D call TRBD1 (5 bases). CDR3 size: 14 residues. The germline V and J ends were trimmed by 5 bases and 10 bases, with 20 bases remaining between them. Germline assignment: CDR1 LGHDT and CDR2 YNNKEL (reference sequence). CDR3 sequence (DNA): TGTGCCAGCAGCTCATCGGGACTTCCGTCTACAGCTTTCTTT. Its translation: CASSSSGLPSTAFF.

The chain links TRBV11-2 to TRBJ2-3; weak D call: TRBD2 (6 bases). There are 15 residues in the CDR3. Germline-derived CDR1 and CDR2 are SGHAT and FQNNGV. V shed 2 bases and J shed 4 bases, with 13 bases lying between them. CDR3 in amino acids: CASSLRNGSPDTQYF. DNA for the CDR3: TGTGCCAGCAGCTTAAGGAACGGGAGTCCAGATACGCAGTATTTT.

CDR3 sequence reads: CASSLLAGGSYEQYF. Here the CDR3 DNA reads TGTGCCAGCAGCCTCCTCGCGGGGGGGTCCTACGAGCAGTACTTC. The chain uses TRBV4-2 and TRBJ2-7; 9 nucleotides line up with TRBD2. V trimming: 4 bases; J trimming: 1 base; junction bases outside the gene matches: 5. The CDR3 is 15 residues long. In germline, CDR1 is LGHNA, CDR2 YNFKEQ.

The rearrangement uses TRBV5-5 and TRBJ2-7, with a possible D match to TRBD1 (7 bases). The CDR3 extends over 15 amino acids. Germline-derived CDR1 and CDR2 are SGHKS and YYEKEE (reference sequence). The V end was cut by 1 base, the J end by 3 bases, with 14 bases between. This chain's CDR3 is CASSLWGAGGYEQYF. DNA for the CDR3: TGTGCCAGCAGCTTGTGGGGGGCAGGGGGCTACGAGCAGTACTTC.

J is TRBJ2-1 and V is TRBV2; D may be TRBD2 (6 bases). There are 13 residues in the CDR3. V gave up 10 bases and J gave up 2 bases, with 12 bases separating them. The germline gives CDR1 SNHLY, CDR2 FYNNEI. The CDR3 spells CATGGEAYNEQFF. The CDR3 DNA reads as TGTGCCACCGGAGGGGAGGCCTACAATGAGCAGTTCTTC.

This sequence joins TRBV11-3 and TRBJ2-2, with a possible D match to TRBD1 (6 bases). CDR3 size: 16 residues. CDR1 SGHNT and CDR2 YENEEA come from the germline V gene. Trimming shortened V by 5 bases and J by 7 bases, and 20 bases separated the two germline ends. The chain's CDR3 is CASSPRDTGLFGELFF. CDR3 sequence (DNA): TGTGCCAGCAGCCCCAGGGACACCGGATTGTTCGGGGAGCTGTTTTTT. Filled out from reference TRBV11-3 and TRBJ2-2, the complete variable domain reads EAGVVQSPRYKIIEKKQPVAFWCNPISGHNTLYWYLQNLGQGPELLIRYENEEAVDDSQLPKDRFSAERLKGVDSTLKIQPAELGDSAVYLCASSPRDTGLFGELFFGEGSRLTVL.

This clone was seen a handful of times. This chain uses TRBV19 with TRBJ1-3; possibly TRBD1 for D (5 bases). Germline V gives CDR1 LNHDA, CDR2 SQIVND (reference sequence). The CDR3 is made up of 15 amino acids. V was trimmed by 6 bases and J by 4 bases, leaving 16 bases between them. In nucleotides, the CDR3 is TGTGCCAGTAGCAGGAAGACAGAGTTCGGAAACACCATATATTTT. This translates into CASSRKTEFGNTIYF. Full variable domain (rest looked up from reference TRBV19 and TRBJ1-3): DGGITQSPKYLFRKEGQNVTLSCEQNLNHDAMYWYRQDPGQGLRLIYYSQIVNDFQKGDIAEGYSVSREKKESFPLTVTSAQKNPTAFYLCASSRKTEFGNTIYFGEGSWLTVV.

The genes are TRBV6-1 and TRBJ1-1, with 8 nucleotides matching TRBD1. The germline V gene has CDR1 MNHNS and CDR2 SASEGT. J lost 0 bases, V lost 4 bases, and 13 bases had no gene match. This CDR3 comprises 18 residues. The CDR3 DNA follows: TGTGCCAGCAGTGTTTTGTGGTGGGCCAGGGGGCTGAACACTGAAGCTTTCTTT. It is translated as CASSVLWWARGLNTEAFF.

The V gene is TRBV19, the J gene TRBJ1-4, with D unclear. Trimming cost V 5 bases and J 4 bases, with 14 bases left between them. The CDR3 contains 15 residues. Germline loops: CDR1 LNHDA, CDR2 SQIVND (reference sequence). This CDR3 reads CASSLRGNLNEKLFF. The DNA of the CDR3 is TGTGCCAGTAGTTTAAGAGGGAACCTTAATGAAAAACTGTTTTTT. Variable domain in full (rest from reference TRBV19 and TRBJ1-4): DGGITQSPKYLFRKEGQNVTLSCEQNLNHDAMYWYRQDPGQGLRLIYYSQIVNDFQKGDIAEGYSVSREKKESFPLTVTSAQKNPTAFYLCASSLRGNLNEKLFFGSGTQLSVL.

In this sample, this clone turned up a few times. The chain joins TRBV7-2 to TRBJ2-7; weak D call: TRBD2 (6 bases). The CDR3 runs to 13 residues. V shed 8 bases and J shed 2 bases, with 13 bases lying between them. Germline CDR1 SGHTA, CDR2 FQGNSA. CDR3 protein: CASRRDGTYEQYF. The CDR3 nucleotides are TGTGCCAGCCGGCGGGACGGAACCTACGAGCAGTACTTC.

The rearrangement joins TRBV11-2 to TRBJ2-1, with a weak D call TRBD1 (5 bases). Per the germline V gene, CDR1 is SGHAT and CDR2 is FQNNGV. The CDR3 runs 16 residues. Trimming shortened V by 1 base and J by 4 bases, and 14 bases separated the two germline ends. In DNA form, the CDR3 reads TGTGCCAGCAGCTTAGGGACATCCCCTGTTTACAATGAGCAGTTCTTC. Its translation: CASSLGTSPVYNEQFF.

This sequence joins TRBV15 and TRBJ1-2, with 9 bases lining up with TRBD1. Germline CDR1 and CDR2: LNHNV and YYDKDF (reference sequence). The CDR3 runs to 15 residues. The V gene end was trimmed by 0 bases and the J gene end by 6 bases; junction bases not matched to a gene: 5. CDR3 loop: CATSRDRTGANGYTF. The CDR3 bases are TGTGCCACCAGCAGAGACAGGACAGGGGCAAATGGCTACACCTTC.

The chain has TRBV10-2 and TRBJ1-2, with 7 bases aligning to TRBD1. The CDR3 length is 17 residues. The germline CDR1 and CDR2 sequences are WSHSY and SAAADI. V dropped 0 bases and J dropped 1; count of bases not matched to a gene: 8. The CDR3 region has the DNA TGCGCCAGCAGTGAGTCGAGAGGGACAGAGAATAACTATGGCTACACCTTC. Translation gives CASSESRGTENNYGYTF.

J is TRBJ1-2 and V is TRBV28; D possibly corresponds to TRBD1 (5 bases). Germline-derived CDR1 and CDR2 are MDHEN and SYDVKM. This CDR3 has 15 residues. V lost 7 bases and J 1 base, leaving 16 bases between the germline ends. The CDR3 DNA follows: TGTGCCAGCACATGGGGGGTTTGGGATAACTATGGCTACACCTTC. Its protein is CASTWGVWDNYGYTF.

The gene calls are TRBV28 and TRBJ2-3; 8 positions agree with TRBD1. Germline V gene lookup returns CDR1 MDHEN and CDR2 SYDVKM. With 4 bases clipped from V and 0 bases from J, the junction kept 6 bases outside the gene matches. CDR3 length: 16 residues. For the CDR3, the DNA is TGTGCCAGCAGTTCACGGACAGGGACTAGCACAGATACGCAGTATTTT. Amino acids: CASSSRTGTSTDTQYF.